This T cell receptor (beta chain) was observed in a study of T-cell reconstitution after alpha-beta-depleted transplantation in children. The ends were cut back, 1 base at V and 0 bases at J, with 13 bases in the middle. The V gene's germline CDR1 is MGHRA and CDR2 YSYEKL. The length of the CDR3 is 17 residues. A library of TCRbeta sequences, prepared with unique molecular identifiers, was generated. In TCRdb, the PCR reads were re-called with MiXCR into one record per CDR3 protein. Among about 540,000 distinct CDR3 sequences listed, about 16% were seen once. This clonotype was picked up a small number of times.

Material: PBMCs from the stem cell graft donor, obtained from the stem cell graft. This chain uses TRBV4-1 with TRBJ1-3; D not certain. The receptor was isolated from a human donor who donated a stem cell graft to a child with acute lymphoblastic leukemia. CDR3 in DNA: TGCGCCAGCAGCCAAGTTTGGCTTCCCAGCTCTGGAAACACCATATATTTT. This translates into CASSQVWLPSSGNTIYF.